Listed below are T cell receptor beta chains from one sample, sequenced in a study of blood T cells in healthy people across ages. TCRdb processed the 5' RACE reads anew with MiXCR; each CDR3 protein has one entry. The sample holds 500,000 to 650,000 distinct CDR3 sequences, about 25% seen once. These data were also reused for a study on T cells of mothers and their children.

Specimen: blood. These receptors originate from a boy aged 2 to 10 in good health. Each CDR3 is given with its conserved first and last residue. The order of the fields is J gene, clone size, D gene, V gene, CDR3 DNA, CDR3 protein. A D gene is named only where the DNA matches it firmly. Clone size is stated in some rows and not others, as once, few, many or a class when expanded.

J gene: TRBJ1-2; clone size: .; D gene: .; V gene: TRBV7-2; CDR3 DNA: TGTGCCAGCAGCCTACAAACAGGGACCGGCTATGGCTACACCTTC; CDR3 protein: CASSLQTGTGYGYTF
J gene: TRBJ2-2; clone size: .; D gene: TRBD2; V gene: TRBV6-2/TRBV6-3; CDR3 DNA: TGTGCCAGCAGAGGACTAGCGGGAGCCGGGGAGCTGTTTTTT; CDR3 protein: CASRGLAGAGELFF
J gene: TRBJ2-5; clone size: few; D gene: .; V gene: TRBV19; CDR3 DNA: TGTGCCAGTAGTATAGAGGCGGCGAAGACCCAGTACTTC; CDR3 protein: CASSIEAAKTQYF
J gene: TRBJ1-1; clone size: few; D gene: .; V gene: TRBV29-1; CDR3 DNA: TGCAGCGTTGAAACCTCTACGTCGAACACTGAAGCTTTCTTT; CDR3 protein: CSVETSTSNTEAFF
J gene: TRBJ2-3; clone size: .; D gene: TRBD1; V gene: TRBV5-1; CDR3 DNA: TGCGCCAGCAGCTCCGACAGGGGTAATACGCAGTATTTT; CDR3 protein: CASSSDRGNTQYF
J gene: TRBJ1-1; clone size: few; D gene: .; V gene: TRBV9; CDR3 DNA: TGTGCCAGCAGCGTAACCACGGGGGTTGAAGCTTTCTTT; CDR3 protein: CASSVTTGVEAFF
J gene: TRBJ2-2; clone size: few; D gene: .; V gene: TRBV2; CDR3 DNA: TGTGCCAGCAGCTTTCGCCGAGGCTCGAACACCGGGGAGCTGTTTTTT; CDR3 protein: CASSFRRGSNTGELFF
J gene: TRBJ1-1; clone size: once; D gene: .; V gene: TRBV29-1; CDR3 DNA: TGCAGCTACGGGACGGAGAGCACACTGAATGGAGCTTTCTTT; CDR3 protein: CSYGTESTLNGAFF
J gene: TRBJ2-3; clone size: .; D gene: TRBD2; V gene: TRBV9; CDR3 DNA: TGTGCCAGCAGCGCCCGGGGGGAGAGCACAGATACGCAGTATTTT; CDR3 protein: CASSARGESTDTQYF
J gene: TRBJ2-1; clone size: .; D gene: TRBD2; V gene: TRBV9; CDR3 DNA: TGTGCCAGCAGCGTTCAGGGGACTAGCGCCCATGAGCAGTTCTTC; CDR3 protein: CASSVQGTSAHEQFF
J gene: TRBJ1-5; clone size: .; D gene: .; V gene: TRBV12-3/TRBV12-4; CDR3 DNA: TGTGCCAGCAGTTTCTCTTTCCAGCCCCAGCATTTT; CDR3 protein: CASSFSFQPQHF
J gene: TRBJ2-7; clone size: .; D gene: TRBD2; V gene: TRBV29-1; CDR3 DNA: TGCAGCGTTGTCGGGCTAGCGGGAGCGTACGAGCAGTACTTC; CDR3 protein: CSVVGLAGAYEQYF
J gene: TRBJ2-3; clone size: .; D gene: TRBD2; V gene: TRBV6-2/TRBV6-3; CDR3 DNA: TGTGCCAGCAGTTACTCGACGGGACTAGGAGAGCAGTATTTT; CDR3 protein: CASSYSTGLGEQYF
J gene: TRBJ1-2; clone size: few; D gene: TRBD1; V gene: TRBV20-1; CDR3 DNA: TGCAGTGCTAGAGTGGACAGGGGCCATGGCTACACCTTC; CDR3 protein: CSARVDRGHGYTF
J gene: TRBJ2-1; clone size: .; D gene: TRBD1; V gene: TRBV5-1; CDR3 DNA: TGCGCCAGCAGCCCCGGGACAGGGATCCTATATGAGCAGTTCTTC; CDR3 protein: CASSPGTGILYEQFF
J gene: TRBJ2-1; clone size: few; D gene: TRBD1; V gene: TRBV4-2; CDR3 DNA: TGTGCCAGCAGCCGAATGGGACAGGGGGCACTCAATGAGCAGTTCTTC; CDR3 protein: CASSRMGQGALNEQFF
J gene: TRBJ2-3; clone size: .; D gene: TRBD1; V gene: TRBV7-9; CDR3 DNA: TGTGCCAGCAGCCCATCCAGGGGGCGGCCCGTGGATACGCAGTATTTT; CDR3 protein: CASSPSRGRPVDTQYF
J gene: TRBJ2-1; clone size: .; D gene: .; V gene: TRBV7-2; CDR3 DNA: TGTGCCAGCAGCCCAGAGGGCGGGGGCCCCTTCAATGAGCAGTTCTTC; CDR3 protein: CASSPEGGGPFNEQFF
J gene: TRBJ2-5; clone size: few; D gene: .; V gene: TRBV3-1; CDR3 DNA: TGTGCCGGCAGCTTCGAAAAGGGGGTACGCGAGACCCAGTACTTC; CDR3 protein: CAGSFEKGVRETQYF
J gene: TRBJ2-1; clone size: .; D gene: TRBD2; V gene: TRBV6-2/TRBV6-3; CDR3 DNA: TGTGCCAGCAGTTACCAACTAGCGGGCCTTCCCTACAATGAGCAGTTCTTC; CDR3 protein: CASSYQLAGLPYNEQFF
J gene: TRBJ2-5; clone size: few; D gene: TRBD2; V gene: TRBV20-1; CDR3 DNA: TGCAGTGCTGGATTAGCGGGGGAAGGGGAGACCCAGTACTTC; CDR3 protein: CSAGLAGEGETQYF
J gene: TRBJ2-7; clone size: .; D gene: .; V gene: TRBV6-2/TRBV6-3; CDR3 DNA: TGTGCCAGCAGTCCCGGGCCAAAAGGCGAGCAGTACTTC; CDR3 protein: CASSPGPKGEQYF
J gene: TRBJ2-4; clone size: few; D gene: .; V gene: TRBV13; CDR3 DNA: TGTGCCAGCAGCTTCGGGGGTTTACTAGCCAAAAACATTCAGTACTTC; CDR3 protein: CASSFGGLLAKNIQYF
J gene: TRBJ2-1; clone size: .; D gene: TRBD2; V gene: TRBV5-1; CDR3 DNA: TGCGCCAGCAGCTTGGACGCGGGAGGGCCGTCTGGAGATGAGCAGTTCTTC; CDR3 protein: CASSLDAGGPSGDEQFF
J gene: TRBJ1-6; clone size: .; D gene: TRBD1; V gene: TRBV19; CDR3 DNA: TGTGCCAGTAGTATAAGGATCACGGACAGGCGAAATTCACCCCTCCACTTT; CDR3 protein: CASSIRITDRRNSPLHF
J gene: TRBJ2-5; clone size: few; D gene: TRBD2; V gene: TRBV7-9; CDR3 DNA: TGTGCCAGCAGGATACCCGGGACTAGCGGCCCCCAAGAGACCCAGTACTTC; CDR3 protein: CASRIPGTSGPQETQYF
J gene: TRBJ2-3; clone size: .; D gene: .; V gene: TRBV7-7; CDR3 DNA: TGTGCTAGCAGCTTAAAGGTTCAAGATACGCAGTATTTT; CDR3 protein: CASSLKVQDTQYF
J gene: TRBJ2-6; clone size: .; D gene: .; V gene: TRBV20-1; CDR3 DNA: TGCAGTGCTAGAGAGACAGGCGCGCGCTCTGGGGCCAACGTCCTGACTTTC; CDR3 protein: CSARETGARSGANVLTF
J gene: TRBJ2-7; clone size: .; D gene: .; V gene: TRBV28; CDR3 DNA: TGTGCCAGCAGTTTTGCGGGGTGGAGTAACGAGCAGTACTTC; CDR3 protein: CASSFAGWSNEQYF
J gene: TRBJ2-2; clone size: .; D gene: .; V gene: TRBV5-5; CDR3 DNA: TGTGCCAGCAGCTTTTGGACGGTTGAGGACACCGGGGAGCTGTTTTTT; CDR3 protein: CASSFWTVEDTGELFF
J gene: TRBJ1-1; clone size: .; D gene: .; V gene: TRBV2; CDR3 DNA: TGTGCCAACAGTGAATTTGGGGGAGTGGGGAACACTGAAGCTTTCTTT; CDR3 protein: CANSEFGGVGNTEAFF
J gene: TRBJ1-6; clone size: few; D gene: .; V gene: TRBV18; CDR3 DNA: TGTGCCAGCTCACCGGTTGAGGGTAGGAATTCACCCCTCCACTTT; CDR3 protein: CASSPVEGRNSPLHF
J gene: TRBJ1-3; clone size: few; D gene: .; V gene: TRBV9; CDR3 DNA: TGTGCCAGCAGCGCCGAGCCGGTCGGCTCTGGAAACACCATATATTTT; CDR3 protein: CASSAEPVGSGNTIYF
J gene: TRBJ2-5; clone size: .; D gene: .; V gene: TRBV27; CDR3 DNA: TGTGCCAGCAGTTTACGGGGTTCGCAAGAGACCCAGTACTTC; CDR3 protein: CASSLRGSQETQYF
J gene: TRBJ2-3; clone size: .; D gene: .; V gene: TRBV11-2; CDR3 DNA: TGTGCCAGCAGCTTAGCGGGGACACCGACAGATACGCAGTATTTT; CDR3 protein: CASSLAGTPTDTQYF
J gene: TRBJ2-5; clone size: .; D gene: .; V gene: TRBV20-1; CDR3 DNA: TGCAGTGCTAGGGGGGGACTCGCAACGGAGACCCAGTACTTC; CDR3 protein: CSARGGLATETQYF
J gene: TRBJ2-5; clone size: .; D gene: TRBD2; V gene: TRBV10-3; CDR3 DNA: TGTGCCATCAGTTCTGGACTAGCGGGGGTGGAGACCCAGTACTTC; CDR3 protein: CAISSGLAGVETQYF
J gene: TRBJ1-5; clone size: .; D gene: TRBD1; V gene: TRBV6-6; CDR3 DNA: TGTGCCAGCAGGCTACAGGGGAGTCAGCCCCAGCATTTT; CDR3 protein: CASRLQGSQPQHF
J gene: TRBJ1-4; clone size: .; D gene: .; V gene: TRBV12-3/TRBV12-4; CDR3 DNA: TGTGCCAGCAGTTCAGTGTTCTTAAGTAATGAAAAACTGTTTTTT; CDR3 protein: CASSSVFLSNEKLFF
J gene: TRBJ1-5; clone size: few; D gene: .; V gene: TRBV20-1; CDR3 DNA: TGCAGTGCTAGAGCCGTTGCAGGAGGTGATAACAATCAGCCCCAGCATTTT; CDR3 protein: CSARAVAGGDNNQPQHF
J gene: TRBJ2-1; clone size: .; D gene: TRBD2; V gene: TRBV7-9; CDR3 DNA: TGTGCCAGCAGCTCGACTAGCGGGAACGGAAATGAGCAGTTCTTC; CDR3 protein: CASSSTSGNGNEQFF
J gene: TRBJ1-5; clone size: few; D gene: .; V gene: TRBV27; CDR3 DNA: TGTGCCAGCAGGATTACAGGGAAGGGCAATCAGCCCCAGCATTTT; CDR3 protein: CASRITGKGNQPQHF
J gene: TRBJ2-3; clone size: .; D gene: TRBD2; V gene: TRBV27; CDR3 DNA: TGTGCCAGCAGTTTCCCGGGACTAGATGAAGGGAAGACGCAGTATTTT; CDR3 protein: CASSFPGLDEGKTQYF
J gene: TRBJ2-7; clone size: .; D gene: .; V gene: TRBV14; CDR3 DNA: TGTGCCAGCAGCTTTGGACAGTTCTACGAGCAGTACTTC; CDR3 protein: CASSFGQFYEQYF
J gene: TRBJ2-1; clone size: few; D gene: .; V gene: TRBV9; CDR3 DNA: TGTGCCAGCAGCGTAGAGAATCAGGTATCTATCAATGAGCAGTTCTTC; CDR3 protein: CASSVENQVSINEQFF
J gene: TRBJ1-6; clone size: .; D gene: .; V gene: TRBV28; CDR3 DNA: TGTGCCAGCAGTCCGCGTATCGGGGATTCACCCCTCCACTTT; CDR3 protein: CASSPRIGDSPLHF
J gene: TRBJ2-1; clone size: .; D gene: .; V gene: TRBV7-7; CDR3 DNA: TGTGCCAGCAGTTTGGGACAGTTCTTC; CDR3 protein: CASSLGQFF
J gene: TRBJ2-2; clone size: few; D gene: TRBD2; V gene: TRBV29-1; CDR3 DNA: TGCAGCGCATTAGCGGGGTACACCGGGGAGCTGTTTTTT; CDR3 protein: CSALAGYTGELFF
J gene: TRBJ1-1; clone size: many; D gene: .; V gene: TRBV20-1; CDR3 DNA: TGCAGTACCCCCCTGGGGGGCCAGATAGCTTTCTTT; CDR3 protein: CSTPLGGQIAFF
J gene: TRBJ2-2; clone size: many; D gene: .; V gene: TRBV3-1; CDR3 DNA: TGTGCCAGCAGTCTCAGACAGGCTAACACCGGGGAGCTGTTTTTT; CDR3 protein: CASSLRQANTGELFF
J gene: TRBJ1-2; clone size: many; D gene: .; V gene: TRBV29-1; CDR3 DNA: TGCAGCGCCGGGCAGGGGCCTAACTATGGCTACACCTTC; CDR3 protein: CSAGQGPNYGYTF
J gene: TRBJ2-1; clone size: few; D gene: .; V gene: TRBV5-1; CDR3 DNA: TGCGCCAGCACCCTTGGGGGGAGCGGTTCCTACAATGAGCAGTTCTTC; CDR3 protein: CASTLGGSGSYNEQFF